Included here is one T cell receptor (beta chain) sequence, with context. Its antigen is unidentified. Germline lookup yields CDR1 WSHSY and CDR2 SAAADI. The CDR3 consists of 16 residues. The V segment lost 2 bases and the J segment 8 bases; nucleotides outside the gene matches: 6. This specimen belongs to a study of CD8 T cells in ankylosing spondylitis. Libraries of TCR beta came from quantitative 5'-RACE with molecular barcodes. Each CDR3 protein gets one entry after TCRdb re-called the 5' RACE reads with MiXCR. Among approximately 540,000 distinct CDR3 sequences, roughly an eighth were seen once, and the ten largest hold around 7%. General study findings and limits: What seemed typical of ankylosing spondylitis blood was a TCR beta motif built from under 10 highly homologous variants. Certain motif variants had earlier appeared in reactive arthritis synovial fluid and blood. There was reportedly significant enrichment of clones that were disease-linked in matched ankylosing spondylitis synovial fluid. Relatively scarce in peripheral blood, disease-linked clones were CD8+.

The rearrangement uses TRBV10-2 and TRBJ2-1, with 13 positions matching TRBD2. The TCR sequence derives from a male donor with ankylosing spondylitis. The sequencing sample was made of blood, either unsorted or a sorted T cell fraction (not recorded which). CDR3 in amino acids: CASSEPTSGRADEQFF. The CDR3 region has the DNA TGCGCCAGCAGTGAGCCTACTAGCGGGAGGGCAGATGAGCAGTTCTTC.